Included here is one TCR beta chain sequence, with context. Its antigen remains unidentified. This entry belongs to a study of T cell repertoires in cytomegalovirus infection. This CDR3 contains 15 residues. Germline lookup yields CDR1 DFQATT and CDR2 SNEGSKA (reference sequence). V lost 3 bases, J lost 5 bases, and 19 bases lay in between. Study results and caveats: The study identified carriers of CMV plus the relevant HLA from cumulative public TCR beta family frequency.

TCRdb independently ran MiXCR on the reads; one entry per CDR3 protein. The data show some 560,000 distinct CDR3 sequences, 40% seen once. This TCR was sampled from a human donor in good health (CMV status not recorded). Some clones in this sample may be carry-over from other donors' samples. The V gene is TRBV20-1, the J gene TRBJ1-2, with a possible D match to TRBD1 (5 bases). Sequenced material: cultured PBMCs, taken from culture after CMV antigen stimulation. Here the CDR3 reads CSARRTLDSFYGYTF. As DNA, the CDR3 is TGCAGTGCTAGGCGAACCCTTGACAGCTTTTATGGCTACACCTTC.